The entry that follows covers one T cell receptor beta chain sequence. What it binds is not known. The data were taken from a study of cytomegalovirus exposure and HLA in healthy donors. Study-wide points: With later analysis, a missense DCLRE1C variant became linked to TCR beta V- and J-gene trimming.

The junction had 8 bases not matched to a gene; V was cut back by 5 bases and J by 1 base. The germline V gene has CDR1 SGHTA and CDR2 FQGNSA. This CDR3 comprises 17 residues. PCR used 60 Vbeta primers and 13 Jbeta primers. Some clones are missing from TCRdb's copy, which holds only in-frame ones; the method was immunoSEQ multiplex PCR. The sample records some 130,000 clones, 82% being singletons. The chain combines TRBV7-2 with TRBJ2-3; TRBD2 aligns across 11 bases. The clonotype was recovered from a male donor in good health and CMV-seropositive. The sequenced sample was PBMCs. This chain's CDR3 is CASSLLAGVEGTDTQYF. The CDR3 DNA reads TGTGCCAGCAGCCTACTAGCGGGAGTGGAGGGCACAGATACGCAGTATTTT.